This T cell receptor (beta chain) was profiled in a study of tumor-infiltrating lymphocytes in primary liver carcinoma. Points from the study as a whole: Tumors reached a significantly greater top-250-clone fraction than blood did (p = 0.039). Researchers found tumor-adjacent and tumor-blood pairs overlapped less than tumor region pairs. There were only about 7-24% of top clones found in all five tumor regions.

The CDR3 length is 15 residues. TCR beta cDNA came from roughly 450 ng total RNA, primed with a constant-region primer. Slightly modified ARM-PCR served as the procedure for the TCR beta libraries. These libraries came from three rounds of nested multiplex PCR. It was with TRBV1-TRBV30 forward primers and a C-beta reverse primer that the first two PCR rounds were run, at around 9 cycles each. TCRdb re-derived calls from the multiplex PCR reads in MiXCR, one entry per CDR3 protein. The table shows 100,000 or so distinct CDR3 sequences, with around 71% occurring only once. Investigators took RNA and DNA out together from 20-30 mg of unsorted bulk tissue. Viable tumor cells exceeded 90% in all tumor samples. As regards this clonotype: Antigen unknown. Compared with germline, one end of the junction differs, possibly owing to a read error.

The specimen was liver tumor tissue from sampling region 2. The subset denotes: tumor region T2, inferior pole. V and J are TRBV12-3 or TRBV12-4 and TRBJ1-6; 11 bases agree with TRBD1. The sequence was collected from a woman aged 60 to 75 with primary liver carcinoma and hepatitis B virus infection. The CDR3 DNA sequence: TGTGCCAGCAGTCCGTTGGGACAGGGGGGTTCACCCCTCTACTTT. Protein sequence: CASSPLGQGGSPLYF.